This paragraph covers one T cell receptor (beta chain) sequence. This sample is drawn from a study of T cells in Graves' hyperthyroidism and ophthalmopathy. V lost 2 bases to trimming and J lost 0 bases, with 8 bases between them. The CDR3 consists of 15 residues. Germline V gives CDR1 MNHEY, CDR2 SMNVEV (reference sequence). RNA transcripts yielded amplified TCR beta CDR3 regions. The HTBI primer set was used in a first-round RT-PCR of the TCR CDR3. TCRdb fed the multiplex PCR reads into MiXCR, producing one record per CDR3 protein. The profile covers around 250,000 distinct CDR3 sequences, with more than 20% appearing a single time and approximately 32% taken by the ten largest.

V and J are TRBV27 and TRBJ1-5, with D unclear. The receptor's source is a woman in her thirties or forties with Graves' ophthalmopathy. Sequenced material: blood. The CDR3: CASSLNPHSNQPQHF. The DNA for the CDR3 is TGTGCCAGCAGTTTAAACCCGCATAGCAATCAGCCCCAGCATTTT.